In this sample, the clone carrying this T cell receptor (beta chain) turned up many times. What it binds is not known. The data belong to a study of beta chain features in type 1 diabetes. Study-wide results and caveats: PCR might pick shorter templates more often, in the same way for patients and controls.

The isolated RNA, all of it, was reverse transcribed, so expressed TCRB transcripts were what got sequenced. Data came from immunoSEQ multiplex PCR; TCRdb stores just in-frame clones and leaves some out. The sample lists 150,000 to 190,000 clones; roughly 10% were seen once. The CDR3 extends over 15 amino acids. Looked up from germline, CDR1 is GTSNPN and CDR2 is SVGIG (reference sequence). V dropped 3 bases and J dropped 2; count of bases not matched to a gene: 4. This TCR derives from a man aged 18 to 29 in good health. The V call is TRBV30, the J call TRBJ2-1; 10 nucleotides line up with TRBD1. Sequenced sample: central memory CD4+ T cells from blood. This chain's CDR3 is CAWRAGTGAYNEQFF. The CDR3 DNA reads as TGTGCCTGGAGGGCCGGGACAGGGGCCTACAATGAGCAGTTCTTC.